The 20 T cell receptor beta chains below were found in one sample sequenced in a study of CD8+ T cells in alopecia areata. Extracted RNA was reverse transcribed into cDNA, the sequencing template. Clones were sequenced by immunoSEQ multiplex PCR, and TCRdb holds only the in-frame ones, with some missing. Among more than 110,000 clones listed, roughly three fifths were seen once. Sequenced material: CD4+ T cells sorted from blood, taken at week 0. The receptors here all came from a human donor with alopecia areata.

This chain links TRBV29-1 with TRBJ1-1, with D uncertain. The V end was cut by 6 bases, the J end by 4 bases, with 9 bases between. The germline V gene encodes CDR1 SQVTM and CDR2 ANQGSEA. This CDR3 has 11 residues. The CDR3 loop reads CSVGWSTEAFF. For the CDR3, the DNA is TGCAGCGTGGGGTGGAGCACTGAAGCTTTCTTT.

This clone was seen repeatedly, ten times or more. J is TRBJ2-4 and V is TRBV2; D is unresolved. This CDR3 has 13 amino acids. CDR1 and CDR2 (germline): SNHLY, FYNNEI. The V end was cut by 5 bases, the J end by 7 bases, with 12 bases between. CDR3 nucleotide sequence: TGTGCCAGCAGTTCGGACGGGTCTAACATTCAGTACTTC. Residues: CASSSDGSNIQYF.

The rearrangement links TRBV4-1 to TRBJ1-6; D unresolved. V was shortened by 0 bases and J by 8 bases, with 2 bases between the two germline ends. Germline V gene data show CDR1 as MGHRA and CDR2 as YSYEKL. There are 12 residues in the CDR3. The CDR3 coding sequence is TGCGCCAGCAGCCAAGACGATTCACCCCTCCACTTT. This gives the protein CASSQDDSPLHF.

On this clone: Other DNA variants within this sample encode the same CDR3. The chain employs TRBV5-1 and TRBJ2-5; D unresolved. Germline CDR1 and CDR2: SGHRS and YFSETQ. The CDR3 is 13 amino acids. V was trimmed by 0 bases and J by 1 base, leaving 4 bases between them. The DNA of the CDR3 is TGCGCCAGCAGCTTGGGGTCCCAAGAGACCCAGTACTTC. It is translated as CASSLGSQETQYF.

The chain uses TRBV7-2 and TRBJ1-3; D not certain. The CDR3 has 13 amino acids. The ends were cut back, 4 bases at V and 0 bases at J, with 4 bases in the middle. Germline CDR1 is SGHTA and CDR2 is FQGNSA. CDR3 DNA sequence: TGTGCCAGCAGCTCCTCCTCTGGAAACACCATATATTTT. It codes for CASSSSSGNTIYF.

CDR3 nucleotide sequence: TGTGCCAGCAGAACGGGGGGCAACACCGGGGAGCTGTTTTTT. As protein: CASRTGGNTGELFF. This sequence joins TRBV7-3 and TRBJ2-2; TRBD2 is a possible D gene (7 bases). The V end lost 6 bases, the J end lost 2 bases, and 10 bases lay between the germline ends. The CDR3 contains 14 residues. Germline V lookup: CDR1 SGHTA, CDR2 FQGTGA.

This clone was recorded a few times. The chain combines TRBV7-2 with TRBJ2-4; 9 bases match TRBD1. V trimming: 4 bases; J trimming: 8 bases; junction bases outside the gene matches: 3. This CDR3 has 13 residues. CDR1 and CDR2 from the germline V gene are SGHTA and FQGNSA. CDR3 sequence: CASSSDRGDIQYF. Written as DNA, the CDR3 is TGTGCCAGCAGCTCGGACAGGGGTGACATTCAGTACTTC. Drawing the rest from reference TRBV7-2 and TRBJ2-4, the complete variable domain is GAGVSQSPSNKVTEKGKDVELRCDPISGHTALYWYRQSLGQGLEFLIYFQGNSAPDKSGLPSDRFSAERTGGSVSTLTIQRTQQEDSAVYLCASSSDRGDIQYFGAGTRLSVL.

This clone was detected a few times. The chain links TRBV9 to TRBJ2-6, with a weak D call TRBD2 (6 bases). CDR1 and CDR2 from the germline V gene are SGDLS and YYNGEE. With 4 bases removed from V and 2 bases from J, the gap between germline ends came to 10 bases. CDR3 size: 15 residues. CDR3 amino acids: CASSLGGTGANVLTF. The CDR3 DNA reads TGTGCCAGCAGCCTGGGGGGAACTGGGGCCAACGTCCTGACTTTC.

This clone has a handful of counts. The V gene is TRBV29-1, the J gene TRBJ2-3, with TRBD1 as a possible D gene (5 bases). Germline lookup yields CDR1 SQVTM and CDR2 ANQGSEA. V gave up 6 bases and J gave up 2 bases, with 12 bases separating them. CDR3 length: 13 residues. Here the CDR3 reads CSVIRQHTDTQYF. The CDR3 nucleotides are TGCAGCGTCATCCGACAGCACACAGATACGCAGTATTTT.

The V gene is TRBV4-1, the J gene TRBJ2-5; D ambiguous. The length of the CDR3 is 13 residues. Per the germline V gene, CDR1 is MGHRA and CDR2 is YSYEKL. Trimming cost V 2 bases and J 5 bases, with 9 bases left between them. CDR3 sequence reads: CASSQLFGETQYF. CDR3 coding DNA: TGCGCCAGCAGCCAACTTTTCGGGGAGACCCAGTACTTC.

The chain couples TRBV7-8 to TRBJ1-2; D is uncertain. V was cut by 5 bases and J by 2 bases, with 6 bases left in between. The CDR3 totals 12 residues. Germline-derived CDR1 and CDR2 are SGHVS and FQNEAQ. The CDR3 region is CASSDGNYGYTF. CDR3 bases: TGTGCCAGCAGCGACGGCAACTATGGCTACACCTTC.

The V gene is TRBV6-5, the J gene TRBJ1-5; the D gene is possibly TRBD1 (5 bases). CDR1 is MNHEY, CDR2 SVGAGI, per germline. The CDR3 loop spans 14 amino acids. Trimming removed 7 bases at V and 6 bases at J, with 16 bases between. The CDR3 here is CASTPVQGSQPQHF. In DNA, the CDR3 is TGTGCCAGCACCCCAGTGCAGGGCTCTCAGCCCCAGCATTTT.

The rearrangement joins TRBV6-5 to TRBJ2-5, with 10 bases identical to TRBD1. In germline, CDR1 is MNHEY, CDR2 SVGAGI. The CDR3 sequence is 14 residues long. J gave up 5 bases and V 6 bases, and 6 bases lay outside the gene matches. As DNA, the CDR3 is TGTGCCAGCAGGTCGGACAGGGGGGTCGAGACCCAGTACTTC. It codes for CASRSDRGVETQYF.

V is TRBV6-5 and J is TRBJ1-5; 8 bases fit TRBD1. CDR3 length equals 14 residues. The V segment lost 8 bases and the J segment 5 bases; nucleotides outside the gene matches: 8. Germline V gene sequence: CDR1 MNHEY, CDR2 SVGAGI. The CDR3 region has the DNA TGTGCCAGCCATGGAGTGGGACAGGATCAGCCCCAGCATTTT. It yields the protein CASHGVGQDQPQHF.

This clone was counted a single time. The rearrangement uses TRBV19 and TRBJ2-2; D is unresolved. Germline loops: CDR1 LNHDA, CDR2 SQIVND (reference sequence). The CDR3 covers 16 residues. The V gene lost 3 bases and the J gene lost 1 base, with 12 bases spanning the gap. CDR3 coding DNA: TGTGCCAGTAGTATGAGGCTCGGCAGGAACACCGGGGAGCTGTTTTTT. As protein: CASSMRLGRNTGELFF.

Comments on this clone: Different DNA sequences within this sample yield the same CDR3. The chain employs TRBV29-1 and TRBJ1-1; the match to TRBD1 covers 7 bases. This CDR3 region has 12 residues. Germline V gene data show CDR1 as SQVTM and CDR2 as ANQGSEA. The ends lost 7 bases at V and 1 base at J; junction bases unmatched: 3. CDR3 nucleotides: TGCAGCGCTTGGACAGGGAACACTGAAGCTTTCTTT. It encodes CSAWTGNTEAFF.

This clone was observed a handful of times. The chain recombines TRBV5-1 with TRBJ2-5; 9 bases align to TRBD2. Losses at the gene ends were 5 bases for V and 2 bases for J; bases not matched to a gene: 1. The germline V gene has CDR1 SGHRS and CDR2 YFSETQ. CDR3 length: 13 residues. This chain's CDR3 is CASRLAGQETQYF. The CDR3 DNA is TGCGCCAGCAGGCTAGCGGGGCAAGAGACCCAGTACTTC.

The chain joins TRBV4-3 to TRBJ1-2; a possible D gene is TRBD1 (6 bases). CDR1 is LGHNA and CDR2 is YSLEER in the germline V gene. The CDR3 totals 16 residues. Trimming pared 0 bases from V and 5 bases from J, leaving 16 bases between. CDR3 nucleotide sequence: TGCGCCAGCAGCCAAGATCGACAGGTGGTTGTTTATGGCTACACCTTC. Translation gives CASSQDRQVVVYGYTF.

As DNA, the CDR3 is TGCGCCAGCTCCGGGACTAGCGGGGGCTCCTACAATGAGCAGTTCTTC. Its protein product is CASSGTSGGSYNEQFF. This rearrangement joins TRBV4-1 to TRBJ2-1; 14 bases are a match to TRBD2. This CDR3 has 16 amino acids. Unmatched junction bases numbered 3, after V lost 8 bases and J lost 0 bases. Germline CDR1 is MGHRA and CDR2 is YSYEKL.

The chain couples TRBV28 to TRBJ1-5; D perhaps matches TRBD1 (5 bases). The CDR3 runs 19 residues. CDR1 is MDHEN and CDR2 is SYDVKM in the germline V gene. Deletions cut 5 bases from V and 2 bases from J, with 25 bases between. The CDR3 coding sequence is TGTGCCAGCAGTGCAATTGGCCGTTGGGGGGAAGAGGGCAATCAGCCCCAGCATTTT. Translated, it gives CASSAIGRWGEEGNQPQHF.